Sequencing of this TCR beta chain was carried out in a study of identical twins. Study-wide findings and caveats: Clonotypes of the beta chain that were abundant in cord blood carried fewer insertions (memory repertoires showed none). Within beta out-of-frame sequences, the excess sharing observed between twins was weaker. Conclusions leaned on cross-sectional statistical analysis and did not track the same donors over time.

The germline V gene encodes CDR1 DFQATT and CDR2 SNEGSKA (reference sequence). Trimming took 5 bases from V and 5 from J; bases not matched to a gene: 9. The CDR3 has 14 residues. A universal primer binding site was introduced by template switching. The final cDNA contained unique molecular identifiers. TCRdb re-derived calls from the 5' RACE reads in MiXCR, one entry per CDR3 protein. The table lists approximately 630,000 distinct CDR3 sequences, just over 7% of them singletons. Points on this clonotype: Its target is not known.

The sample was also reused in another study, on yellow fever vaccine responses in identical twins.

The chain is built from TRBV20-1 and TRBJ2-1; 7 bases align to TRBD2. The receptor's source is a woman younger than 30 in good health. The sample comprised PBMCs. CDR3 protein: CSASSGALHNEQFF. CDR3 DNA sequence: TGCAGTGCTTCTAGCGGAGCCCTACACAATGAGCAGTTCTTC.